The rows below give T cell receptor beta chains drawn from one sample of a study of T-cell memory formation after mild COVID-19. TCRdb fed the 5' RACE reads into MiXCR, producing one record per CDR3 protein. Of under 350,000 distinct CDR3 sequences listed, about 17% are singletons. The source material was PBMCs or a T cell subset sorted from them (not recorded which). Receptors originate from a man aged 18 to 35 who had mild COVID-19 (a few samples of this study predate the infection). Cell type and time point are not known. The CDR3 runs from the conserved cysteine through the conserved F or W. The D gene is left open where the match is weak. Some rows mark clone size as missing; the rest say once, few, many or name a class of expanded clone.

D,size,length,J,V,CDR3,DNA
.,few,15,TRBJ2-5,TRBV5-1,CASSLAVGGGETQYF,TGCGCCAGCAGCTTGGCCGTCGGGGGCGGAGAGACCCAGTACTTC
.,.,16,TRBJ2-2,TRBV7-3,CASKLAGTANTGELFF,TGTGCCAGCAAGTTAGCCGGGACGGCGAACACCGGGGAGCTGTTTTTT
.,.,16,TRBJ2-2,TRBV7-2,CASSQHQRGQAGELFF,TGTGCCAGCAGCCAGCACCAGCGGGGACAGGCCGGGGAGCTGTTTTTT
TRBD1,.,18,TRBJ1-1,TRBV7-8,CASSLNFRRTGSSTEAFF,TGTGCCAGCAGCTTAAATTTTCGTCGGACAGGGAGTAGCACTGAAGCTTTCTTT
TRBD1,.,16,TRBJ1-6,TRBV6-5,CASSYSKAGGGSPLHF,TGTGCCAGCAGTTACTCGAAGGCAGGGGGTGGTTCACCCCTCCACTTT
.,many,15,TRBJ1-2,TRBV4-3,CASSPRTSLDYGYTF,TGCGCCAGCAGCCCACGGACAAGCCTGGACTATGGCTACACCTTC
.,few,13,TRBJ1-4,TRBV7-9,CASSLVQGEKLFF,TGTGCCAGCAGCTTAGTACAGGGTGAAAAACTGTTTTTT
.,.,13,TRBJ2-5,TRBV24-1,CATSDPAGETQYF,TGTGCCACCAGTGACCCCGCCGGAGAGACCCAGTACTTC
.,few,15,TRBJ1-5,TRBV6-6,CASSYGGGSNQPQHF,TGTGCCAGCAGTTACGGGGGGGGCAGCAATCAGCCCCAGCATTTT
TRBD2,few,13,TRBJ2-1,TRBV5-1,CASSLGLAAEQFF,TGCGCCAGCAGCTTGGGGCTAGCGGCTGAGCAGTTCTTC
TRBD1,few,16,TRBJ2-6,TRBV19,CASTPTGGSGANVLTF,TGTGCCAGTACCCCGACAGGGGGATCCGGGGCCAACGTCCTGACTTTC
.,.,14,TRBJ1-1,TRBV7-2,CASSKDGGKTEAFF,TGTGCCAGCAGCAAAGACGGGGGGAAGACTGAAGCTTTCTTT
TRBD2,.,16,TRBJ2-7,TRBV5-1,CASSQWTSGSSYEQYF,TGCGCCAGCAGCCAATGGACTAGCGGGAGCTCCTACGAGCAGTACTTC
.,many,16,TRBJ1-3,TRBV5-1,CASSLAAGTSGNTIYF,TGCGCCAGCAGCTTGGCCGCGGGGACCTCTGGAAACACCATATATTTT
.,.,14,TRBJ1-5,TRBV5-1,CASSPGEDNQPQHF,TGCGCCAGCAGCCCGGGAGAGGACAATCAGCCCCAGCATTTT
TRBD2,.,15,TRBJ2-5,TRBV7-3,CASSPFSGGAETQYF,TGTGCCAGCAGCCCTTTTAGCGGGGGGGCAGAGACCCAGTACTTC
TRBD2,.,15,TRBJ2-1,TRBV20-1,CSARQWGRGGFEQFF,TGCAGTGCTAGACAATGGGGACGGGGGGGCTTTGAGCAGTTCTTC
TRBD2,.,15,TRBJ2-3,TRBV6-4,CASSDSTSGYDTQYF,TGTGCCAGCAGTGACTCGACTAGCGGGTACGATACGCAGTATTTT
TRBD1,.,13,TRBJ2-7,TRBV6-2/TRBV6-3,CAGRQGFSYEQYF,TGTGCCGGAAGACAGGGCTTCTCCTACGAGCAGTACTTC
.,few,14,TRBJ2-5,TRBV7-2,CASSLVLVRETQYF,TGTGCCAGCAGCTTAGTATTAGTGCGGGAGACCCAGTACTTC
TRBD2,.,15,TRBJ2-3,TRBV5-1,CASSLESGGPNTQYF,TGCGCCAGCAGCTTGGAATCGGGGGGGCCGAATACGCAGTATTTT
TRBD1,few,14,TRBJ1-1,TRBV20-1,CSASLQGSNTEAFF,TGCAGTGCTAGTTTACAGGGGTCGAACACTGAAGCTTTCTTT
.,few,14,TRBJ1-6,TRBV10-1,CASSGQPNNSPLHF,TGCGCCAGCAGTGGTCAACCGAATAATTCACCCCTCCACTTT
TRBD2,few,16,TRBJ2-3,TRBV20-1,CSARLPSGEIPDTQYF,TGCAGTGCTAGGCTCCCTAGCGGGGAGATCCCAGATACGCAGTATTTT
.,many,12,TRBJ2-3,TRBV6-2/TRBV6-3,CASSYLQATQYF,TGTGCCAGCAGTTACCTACAGGCTACGCAGTATTTT
TRBD2,few,15,TRBJ2-3,TRBV30,CAWKVDGGYTDTQYF,TGTGCCTGGAAGGTTGACGGGGGGTACACAGATACGCAGTATTTT
.,.,15,TRBJ1-1,TRBV3-1,CASSQAVQSYTEAFF,TGTGCCAGCAGCCAAGCTGTACAGTCCTACACTGAAGCTTTCTTT
.,.,12,TRBJ1-5,TRBV6-2/TRBV6-3,CASNLLYQPQHF,TGTGCCAGCAACCTACTCTATCAGCCCCAGCATTTT
TRBD1,few,16,TRBJ2-2,TRBV4-1,CASSQGGTGFTGELFF,TGCGCCAGCAGCCAAGGCGGGACAGGGTTCACCGGGGAGCTGTTTTTT
.,few,14,TRBJ1-3,TRBV6-5,CASGDARQGNTIYF,TGTGCCAGCGGTGATGCCAGGCAGGGAAACACCATATATTTT
TRBD2,few,14,TRBJ2-7,TRBV19,CASRGLAGSYEQYF,TGTGCCAGTAGAGGACTAGCGGGATCCTACGAGCAGTACTTC
TRBD2,.,14,TRBJ2-1,TRBV24-1,CATTKAGEYNEQFF,TGTGCCACCACGAAAGCGGGGGAATACAATGAGCAGTTCTTC
TRBD1,many,14,TRBJ1-2,TRBV2,CASRGQQTNYGYTF,TGTGCCAGCAGGGGACAGCAGACTAACTATGGCTACACCTTC
.,many,12,TRBJ1-2,TRBV6-5,CASSSGNYGYTF,TGTGCCAGCAGTTCAGGAAACTATGGCTACACCTTC
.,.,14,TRBJ2-7,TRBV20-1,CSARGGSGIYEQYF,TGCAGTGCTAGAGGTGGTAGCGGAATTTACGAGCAGTACTTC
.,.,15,TRBJ1-1,TRBV18,CASSPPGGWTTEAFF,TGTGCCAGCTCACCACCAGGAGGGTGGACCACTGAAGCTTTCTTT
.,.,16,TRBJ1-6,TRBV4-3,CASSQRGGSYNSPLHF,TGCGCCAGCAGCCAAAGGGGGGGCTCCTATAATTCACCCCTCCACTTT
TRBD2,.,17,TRBJ2-3,TRBV9,CASSAGASGGSTDTQYF,TGTGCCAGCAGCGCTGGAGCTAGCGGGGGTAGCACAGATACGCAGTATTTT
TRBD1,few,14,TRBJ1-1,TRBV20-1,CSARSGQDHTEAFF,TGCAGTGCCCGCTCGGGACAGGACCACACTGAAGCTTTCTTT
TRBD1,many,15,TRBJ2-3,TRBV2,CASSLQGAQADTQYF,TGTGCCAGCAGTCTACAGGGGGCGCAGGCAGATACGCAGTATTTT
.,few,14,TRBJ1-1,TRBV5-1,CASSFGAAGTEAFF,TGCGCCAGCAGCTTCGGGGCGGCGGGCACTGAAGCTTTCTTT
.,.,15,TRBJ1-4,TRBV5-1,CASSSKGATNEKLFF,TGCGCCAGCAGCTCCAAAGGTGCAACTAATGAAAAACTGTTTTTT
.,.,12,TRBJ1-2,TRBV3-1,CASSQDFSGYTF,TGTGCCAGCAGCCAAGACTTTTCCGGCTACACCTTC